The present T cell receptor beta chain was sequenced within a study of graft-versus-host responses after intestinal transplantation. Study-wide findings and caveats: Recipient marrow harbored GvH clones, some of which surfaced first in ileum or blood.

Trimming cost V 3 bases and J 10 bases; bases outside gene matches: 2. Germline V gene data show CDR1 as SGHDT and CDR2 as YYEEEE. The CDR3 is 13 amino acids. As to this clone: The antigen is not known.

Assay: immunoSEQ multiplex PCR; the TCRdb copy retains only in-frame clones and omits some. This sample has approximately 85,000 clones, with around 90% found just once. The sequenced sample was unstimulated CD8+ T cells sorted from spleen or lymph node cells, obtained before transplant. The chain links TRBV5-6 to TRBJ1-6; 9 nucleotides line up with TRBD1. The receptor's source is a human donor who was the organ donor for an intestinal transplant. The CDR3 sequence: CASSWTGESPLHF. In nucleotides, the CDR3 is TGTGCCAGCAGCTGGACAGGGGAGTCACCCCTCCACTTT.